This T cell receptor (beta chain) was retrieved from a study of T-cell reconstitution after alpha-beta-depleted transplantation in children. This CDR3 spans 15 amino acids. The V end lost 3 bases, the J end lost 0 bases, and 11 bases lay between the germline ends. Preparation of the TCRbeta library involved a method that used unique molecular identifiers. TCRdb re-analysed the PCR reads in MiXCR, keeping a single row per CDR3 protein. There are 200,000 to 300,000 distinct CDR3 sequences in the sample; around 13% occur only once, and around 2.5% lies in the top ten. Material: PBMCs from the stem cell graft donor, obtained from the stem cell graft. J is TRBJ1-1 and V is TRBV12-3 or TRBV12-4; no clear D gene. The receptor comes from a human donor who donated a stem cell graft to a child with acute lymphoblastic leukemia. CDR3 coding DNA: TGTGCCAGCAGTTTTACGTTACTTATGAACACTGAAGCTTTCTTT. Amino acids: CASSFTLLMNTEAFF.